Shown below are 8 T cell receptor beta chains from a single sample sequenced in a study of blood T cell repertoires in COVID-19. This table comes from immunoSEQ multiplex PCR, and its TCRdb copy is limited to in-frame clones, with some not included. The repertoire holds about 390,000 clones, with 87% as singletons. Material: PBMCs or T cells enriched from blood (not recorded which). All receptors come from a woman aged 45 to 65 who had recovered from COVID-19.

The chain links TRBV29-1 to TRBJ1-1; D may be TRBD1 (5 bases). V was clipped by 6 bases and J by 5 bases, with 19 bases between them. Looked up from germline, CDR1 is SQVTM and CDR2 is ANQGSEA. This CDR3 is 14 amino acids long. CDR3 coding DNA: TGCAGCGTATTGCTCAGGGCCCGGGCGACTGAAGCTTTCTTT. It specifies CSVLLRARATEAFF. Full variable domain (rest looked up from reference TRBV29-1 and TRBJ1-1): SAVISQKPSRDICQRGTSLTIQCQVDSQVTMMFWYRQQPGQSLTLIATANQGSEATYESGFVIDKFPISRPNLTFSTLTVSNMSPEDSSIYLCSVLLRARATEAFFGQGTRLTVV.

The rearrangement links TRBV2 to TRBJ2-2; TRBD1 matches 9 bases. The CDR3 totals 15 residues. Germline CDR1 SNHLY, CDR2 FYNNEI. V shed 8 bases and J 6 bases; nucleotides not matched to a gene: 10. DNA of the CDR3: TGTGCCAGCGGAATGACAGGGGGGGCGGCCGGGGAGCTGTTTTTT. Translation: CASGMTGGAAGELFF.

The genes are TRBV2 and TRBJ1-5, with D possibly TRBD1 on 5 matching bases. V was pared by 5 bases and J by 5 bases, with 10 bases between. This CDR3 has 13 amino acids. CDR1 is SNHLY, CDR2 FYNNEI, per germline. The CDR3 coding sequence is TGTGCCAGCAGTAGTGACAGTTATCAGCCCCAGCATTTT. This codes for CASSSDSYQPQHF.

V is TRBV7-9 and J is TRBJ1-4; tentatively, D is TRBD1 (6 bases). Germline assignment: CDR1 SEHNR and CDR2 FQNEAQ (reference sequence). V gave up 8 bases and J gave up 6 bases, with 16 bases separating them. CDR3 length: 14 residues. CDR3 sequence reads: CASGFRGGDEKLFF. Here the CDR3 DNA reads TGTGCCAGCGGGTTTCGGGGGGGCGATGAAAAACTGTTTTTT.

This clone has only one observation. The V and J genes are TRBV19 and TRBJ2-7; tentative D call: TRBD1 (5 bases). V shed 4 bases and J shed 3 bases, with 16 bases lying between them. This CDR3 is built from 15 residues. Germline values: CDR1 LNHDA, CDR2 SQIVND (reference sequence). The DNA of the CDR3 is TGTGCCAGTAGTAGGTCAGGGAAGTTGTTCTACGAGCAGTACTTC. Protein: CASSRSGKLFYEQYF.

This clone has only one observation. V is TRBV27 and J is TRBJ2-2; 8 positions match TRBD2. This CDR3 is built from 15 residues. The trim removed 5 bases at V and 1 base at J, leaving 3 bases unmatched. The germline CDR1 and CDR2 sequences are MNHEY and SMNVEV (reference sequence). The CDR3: CASSTSGENTGELFF. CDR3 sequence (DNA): TGTGCCAGCAGTACTAGCGGTGAGAACACCGGGGAGCTGTTTTTT.

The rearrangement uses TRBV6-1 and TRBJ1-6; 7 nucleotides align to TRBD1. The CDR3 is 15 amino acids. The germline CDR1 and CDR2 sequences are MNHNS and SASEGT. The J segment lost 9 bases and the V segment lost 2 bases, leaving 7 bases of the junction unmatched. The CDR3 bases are TGTGCCAGCAGTGAAATCGGCCCAGGGGGTTCACCCCTCCACTTT. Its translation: CASSEIGPGGSPLHF.

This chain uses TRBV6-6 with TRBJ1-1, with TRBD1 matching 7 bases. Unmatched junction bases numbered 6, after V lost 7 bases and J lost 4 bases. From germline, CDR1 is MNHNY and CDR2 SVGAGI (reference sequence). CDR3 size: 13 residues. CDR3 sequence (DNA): TGTGCCAGCAAGGACAGGTCGGGCACTGAAGCTTTCTTT. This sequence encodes CASKDRSGTEAFF.